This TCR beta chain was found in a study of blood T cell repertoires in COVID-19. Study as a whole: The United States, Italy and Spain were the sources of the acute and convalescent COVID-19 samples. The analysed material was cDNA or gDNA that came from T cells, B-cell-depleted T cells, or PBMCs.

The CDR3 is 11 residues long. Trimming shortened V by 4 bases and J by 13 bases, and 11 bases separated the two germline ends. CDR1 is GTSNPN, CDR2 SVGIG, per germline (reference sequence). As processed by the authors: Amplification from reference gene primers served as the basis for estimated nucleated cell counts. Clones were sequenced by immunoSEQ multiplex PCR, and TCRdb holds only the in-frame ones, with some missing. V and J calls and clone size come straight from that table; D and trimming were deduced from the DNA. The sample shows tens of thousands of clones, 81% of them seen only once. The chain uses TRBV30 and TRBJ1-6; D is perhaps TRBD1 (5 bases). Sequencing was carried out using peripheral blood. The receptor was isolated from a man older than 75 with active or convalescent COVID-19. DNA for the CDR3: TGTGCCTGGACCGTGGGGGGGCCCCTCCACTTT. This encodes CAWTVGGPLHF. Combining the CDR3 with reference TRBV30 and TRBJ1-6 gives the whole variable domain SQTIHQWPATLVQPVGSPLSLECTVEGTSNPNLYWYRQAAGRGLQLLFYSVGIGQISSEVPQNLSASRPQDRQFILSSKKLLLSDSGFYLCAWTVGGPLHFGNGTRLTVT.